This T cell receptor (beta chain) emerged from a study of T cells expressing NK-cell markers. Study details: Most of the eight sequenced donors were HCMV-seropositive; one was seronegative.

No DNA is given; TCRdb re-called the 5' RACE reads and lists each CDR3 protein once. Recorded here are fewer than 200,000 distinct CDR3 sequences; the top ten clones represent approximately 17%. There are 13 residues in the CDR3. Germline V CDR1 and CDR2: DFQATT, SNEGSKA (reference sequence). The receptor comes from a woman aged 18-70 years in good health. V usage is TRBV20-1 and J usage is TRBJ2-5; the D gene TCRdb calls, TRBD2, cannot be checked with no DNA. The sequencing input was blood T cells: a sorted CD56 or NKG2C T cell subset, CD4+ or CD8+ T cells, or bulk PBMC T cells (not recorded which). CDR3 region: CSAERRDLETQYF.